This entry lists 20 T cell receptor beta chains sequenced from one sample in a study of identical twins. TCRdb fed the 5' RACE reads into MiXCR, producing one record per CDR3 protein. The sample holds a few hundred thousand distinct CDR3 sequences; around 8.8% are singletons and the top ten take roughly 3.1%. These data were also filed under a second study, of yellow fever vaccine responses in identical twins.

Sequencing used CD8+ T cells sorted from blood. These receptors originate from a woman under 30 in good health.

The chain joins TRBV7-8 to TRBJ2-3; no definite D call. Trimming shortened V by 2 bases and J by 4 bases, and 10 bases separated the two germline ends. The CDR3 is 14 residues long. Per germline, CDR1 SGHVS and CDR2 FQNEAQ. CDR3 region: CASSLRLFPDTQYF. As DNA, the CDR3 is TGTGCCAGCAGCTTAAGGCTATTCCCAGATACGCAGTATTTT.

This clonotype was detected ten times or more. This chain joins TRBV6-4 and TRBJ2-5; 8 nucleotides agree with TRBD2. V gave up 3 bases and J gave up 1 base; unmatched junction bases: 4. From germline, CDR1 is MRHNA and CDR2 SNTAGT. The CDR3 is 15 amino acids. DNA for the CDR3: TGTGCCAGCAGTGAAACGGGAGGGTCCCAAGAGACCCAGTACTTC. This gives the protein CASSETGGSQETQYF.

The chain employs TRBV4-2 and TRBJ2-1; 13 bases are shared with TRBD2. This CDR3 is built from 19 residues. V lost 0 bases to trimming and J lost 3 bases; unmatched junction nucleotides: 8. The germline V gene encodes CDR1 LGHNA and CDR2 YNFKEQ. In DNA, the CDR3 is TGTGCCAGCAGCCAAGAGGCACTAGCGGGGGGGCCTTTCTACAATGAGCAGTTCTTC. Translating it yields CASSQEALAGGPFYNEQFF.

This sequence joins TRBV27 and TRBJ2-5; D may be TRBD1 (6 bases). V was clipped by 3 bases and J by 2 bases, with 10 bases between them. Germline CDR1 is MNHEY and CDR2 is SMNVEV (reference sequence). This CDR3 comprises 14 residues. Here the CDR3 DNA reads TGTGCCAGCAGTTTGCAGGGACAACAAGAGACCCAGTACTTC. Encoded protein: CASSLQGQQETQYF.

The sample holds many counts of this clonotype. The DNA of the CDR3 is TGCAGCGTTGAACAAACAGGGGAAGAGACCCAGTACTTC. Translating it yields CSVEQTGEETQYF. The chain is built from TRBV29-1 and TRBJ2-5, with 7 bases that match TRBD1. The CDR3 has 13 amino acids. Per germline, CDR1 SQVTM and CDR2 ANQGSEA. V lost 2 bases and J lost 3; bases outside the gene matches: 3.

This clonotype came up a few times. The chain employs TRBV5-5 and TRBJ1-5; TRBD1 might be the D (5 bases). This CDR3 region has 15 residues. V lost 3 bases and J 2 bases, leaving 12 bases between the germline ends. Germline V gene sequence: CDR1 SGHKS, CDR2 YYEKEE (reference sequence). The CDR3 is CASSSPGLGNQPQHF. CDR3 coding DNA: TGTGCCAGCAGCTCCCCAGGGTTGGGCAATCAGCCCCAGCATTTT.

The chain has TRBV7-9 and TRBJ2-3, with 13 bases fitting TRBD2. Germline assignment: CDR1 SEHNR and CDR2 FQNEAQ (reference sequence). Germline trimming cut 8 bases from V and 6 bases from J; bases unmatched to any gene: 5. This CDR3 comprises 14 residues. CDR3 nucleotide sequence: TGTGCCAGCGTTGGACTAGCGGGAGAGGATACGCAGTATTTT. As protein: CASVGLAGEDTQYF.

This clonotype was found many times. The CDR3 loop reads CASSQGTTDTQYF. The CDR3 region has the DNA TGTGCCAGCAGCCAAGGGACCACAGATACGCAGTATTTT. This chain uses TRBV4-2 with TRBJ2-3; unclear D gene. Germline V gene data show CDR1 as LGHNA and CDR2 as YNFKEQ. This CDR3 is built from 13 residues. V lost 1 base and J lost 2, with 4 bases in between.

The genes are TRBV9 and TRBJ2-5; possibly TRBD2 for D (5 bases). Trimming left V 4 bases short and J 5 bases short, with 21 bases between. The CDR3 extends over 16 amino acids. Germline-derived CDR1 and CDR2 are SGDLS and YYNGEE. CDR3 coding DNA: TGTGCCAGCAGCTCATCCCCCCGGGGAACGAAGGAGACCCAGTACTTC. Amino acids: CASSSSPRGTKETQYF.

This clonotype was recorded at least ten times. The genes are TRBV12-3 or TRBV12-4 and TRBJ2-7; 8 nucleotides align to TRBD1. J was trimmed by 4 bases and V by 5 bases; bases with no gene match: 7. This CDR3 is 14 amino acids long. The CDR3 coding sequence is TGTGCCAGCAGTGTCGGACAGGGTTTGTACGAGCAGTACTTC. This translates into CASSVGQGLYEQYF.

This clonotype has at least ten counts. The chain joins TRBV15 to TRBJ2-7; 7 bases are a match to TRBD1. From germline, CDR1 is LNHNV and CDR2 YYDKDF (reference sequence). The CDR3 covers 15 residues. The ends lost 3 bases at V and 0 bases at J; junction bases unmatched: 5. The CDR3: CATSRDRSYSYEQYF. In nucleotides, the CDR3 is TGTGCCACCAGCAGGGACAGGTCCTACTCCTACGAGCAGTACTTC.

This clonotype has ten or more counts. J is TRBJ2-7 and V is TRBV7-9, with TRBD1 matching 8 bases. Trimming took 5 bases from V and 4 from J; bases not matched to a gene: 7. This CDR3 is 14 amino acids long. The germline V gene encodes CDR1 SEHNR and CDR2 FQNEAQ (reference sequence). CDR3 region: CASSPGTGEYEQYF. The DNA of the CDR3 is TGTGCCAGCAGCCCCGGGACAGGAGAGTACGAGCAGTACTTC.

This clonotype appeared many times. V is TRBV9 and J is TRBJ2-3; D remains unclear. The germline gives CDR1 SGDLS, CDR2 YYNGEE. CDR3 size: 12 residues. V lost 0 bases to trimming and J lost 3 bases, with 2 bases between them. This CDR3 is CASSVVTDTQYF. CDR3 sequence (DNA): TGTGCCAGCAGCGTAGTTACAGATACGCAGTATTTT. Looking up the rest from reference TRBV9 and TRBJ2-3 gives the full variable domain: DSGVTQTPKHLITATGQRVTLRCSPRSGDLSVYWYQQSLDQGLQFLIQYYNGEERAKGNILERFSAQQFPDLHSELNLSSLELGDSALYFCASSVVTDTQYFGPGTRLTVL.

In this sample, this clonotype turned up a few times. The chain uses TRBV24-1 and TRBJ2-5; no reliable D call. Germline V gene sequence: CDR1 KGHDR, CDR2 SFDVKD. The CDR3 consists of 12 residues. Trimming stripped 0 bases from V and 5 bases from J, with 3 bases between. The CDR3 here is CATSDLWETQYF. DNA of the CDR3: TGTGCCACCAGTGATTTGTGGGAGACCCAGTACTTC.

This chain joins TRBV7-9 and TRBJ2-5, with D possibly TRBD2 on 5 matching bases. The ends were cut back, 5 bases at V and 5 bases at J, with 24 bases in the middle. Per germline, CDR1 SEHNR and CDR2 FQNEAQ (reference sequence). The CDR3 is 17 amino acids. The CDR3 spells CASSPNDGRELGETQYF. In DNA form, the CDR3 reads TGTGCCAGCAGCCCGAACGACGGACGCGAACTAGGGGAGACCCAGTACTTC.

The chain combines TRBV20-1 with TRBJ2-3, with 11 bases that match TRBD2. Germline values: CDR1 DFQATT, CDR2 SNEGSKA (reference sequence). The CDR3 has 20 amino acids. V was clipped by 0 bases and J by 0 bases; unmatched bases: 14. The CDR3 DNA reads as TGCAGTGCTAGAGATTTGGCTAGCGGGGGGCCCACAGATAGCACAGATACGCAGTATTTT. Translating gives CSARDLASGGPTDSTDTQYF.

In nucleotides, the CDR3 is TGTGCCAGCAGTGACCCCGGAGTCAACCCAACAAACACCGGGGAGCTGTTTTTT. Residues: CASSDPGVNPTNTGELFF. This rearrangement joins TRBV25-1 to TRBJ2-2; D remains unclear. This CDR3 is 18 amino acids long. Germline CDR1 reads MGHDK; CDR2 reads SYGVNS. V was trimmed by 3 bases and J by 2 bases, leaving 19 bases between them.

This clonotype was observed at least ten times. The rearrangement uses TRBV7-6 and TRBJ2-1; D remains ambiguous. The CDR3 is 14 residues long. The V end was cut by 5 bases, the J end by 5 bases, with 13 bases between. In germline, CDR1 is SGHVS, CDR2 FNYEAQ. In DNA form, the CDR3 reads TGTGCCAGCAGCGCAAGTCTAGTGGACAATGAGCAGTTCTTC. This translates into CASSASLVDNEQFF.

The V and J genes are TRBV6-2 or TRBV6-3 and TRBJ2-1; TRBD2 is a possible D gene (5 bases). The CDR3 covers 17 residues. The V end was cut by 0 bases, the J end by 1 base, with 13 bases between. Per germline, CDR1 MNHEY and CDR2 SVGEGT. For the CDR3, the DNA is TGTGCCAGCAGTTACTCGAGAACTAGAGGTTCCTACAATGAGCAGTTCTTC. The encoded protein is CASSYSRTRGSYNEQFF.

This clonotype was picked up a small number of times. The genes are TRBV13 and TRBJ2-1; TRBD2 agrees at 10 bases. The CDR3 is 13 amino acids. V was clipped by 6 bases and J by 7 bases; unmatched bases: 3. Germline loops: CDR1 PRHDT, CDR2 FYEKMQ (reference sequence). The CDR3 nucleotides are TGTGCCAGCAGTCTAGCGGGAGAAAATGAGCAGTTCTTC. It encodes CASSLAGENEQFF.